Described below is a single TCR beta chain sequence and its context. Its antigen remains unknown. V lost 10 bases to trimming and J lost 1 base; unmatched junction nucleotides: 14. Looked up from germline, CDR1 is LNHDA and CDR2 is SQIVND (reference sequence). The CDR3 is 16 residues long. Using immunoSEQ multiplex PCR, the repertoire was profiled, and TCRdb retains in-frame clones only, with some absent. The table has about 2,100,000 clones, roughly 91% seen once. Positive CCR7 selection of CD45RO-negative cells yielded the naive CD8 cells, and terminally differentiated effector memory CD45RA+ cells were excluded. The sample is drawn from a study of shared clonotypes between healthy human individuals. Study context: CD8 memory received one plate per donor, CD8 naive two, CD4 memory three and CD4 naive three.

Study-wide points: Across subsets, estimated richness was generally greater for naive than for memory populations. The four-donor shared clonotypes exceeded non-shared clonotypes in generation probability, with non-shared ones scoring lower.

The sequenced sample consisted of naive CD8+ T cells from PBMCs. The receptor's source is a man aged 18 to 30 in good health. Some clones in this sample may be carry-over from other donors' samples. V usage is TRBV19 and J usage is TRBJ2-3, with 7 positions matching TRBD2. As DNA, the CDR3 is TGTGCCACTCGCCCACAGCGGGATGAGGGCACAGATACGCAGTATTTT. It yields the protein CATRPQRDEGTDTQYF. The full variable domain, rest sourced from reference TRBV19 and TRBJ2-3, is DGGITQSPKYLFRKEGQNVTLSCEQNLNHDAMYWYRQDPGQGLRLIYYSQIVNDFQKGDIAEGYSVSREKKESFPLTVTSAQKNPTAFYLCATRPQRDEGTDTQYFGPGTRLTVL.